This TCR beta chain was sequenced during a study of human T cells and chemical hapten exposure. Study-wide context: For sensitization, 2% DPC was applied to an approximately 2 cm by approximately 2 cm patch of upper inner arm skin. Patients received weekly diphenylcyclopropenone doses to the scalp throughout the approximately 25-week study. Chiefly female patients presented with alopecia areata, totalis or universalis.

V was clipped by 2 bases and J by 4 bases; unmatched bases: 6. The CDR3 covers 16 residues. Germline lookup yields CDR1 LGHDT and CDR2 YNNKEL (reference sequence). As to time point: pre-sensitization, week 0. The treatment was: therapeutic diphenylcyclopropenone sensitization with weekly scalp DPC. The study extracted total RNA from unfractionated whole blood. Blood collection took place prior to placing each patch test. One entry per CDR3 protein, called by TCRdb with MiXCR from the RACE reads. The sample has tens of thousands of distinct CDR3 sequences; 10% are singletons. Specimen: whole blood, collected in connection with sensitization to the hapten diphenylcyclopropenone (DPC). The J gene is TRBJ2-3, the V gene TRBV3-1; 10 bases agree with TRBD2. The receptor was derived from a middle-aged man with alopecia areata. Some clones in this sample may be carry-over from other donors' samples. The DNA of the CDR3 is TGTGCCAGCAGCCAAAGGCTAGCGGGAGTATCAGATACGCAGTATTTT. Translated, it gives CASSQRLAGVSDTQYF.